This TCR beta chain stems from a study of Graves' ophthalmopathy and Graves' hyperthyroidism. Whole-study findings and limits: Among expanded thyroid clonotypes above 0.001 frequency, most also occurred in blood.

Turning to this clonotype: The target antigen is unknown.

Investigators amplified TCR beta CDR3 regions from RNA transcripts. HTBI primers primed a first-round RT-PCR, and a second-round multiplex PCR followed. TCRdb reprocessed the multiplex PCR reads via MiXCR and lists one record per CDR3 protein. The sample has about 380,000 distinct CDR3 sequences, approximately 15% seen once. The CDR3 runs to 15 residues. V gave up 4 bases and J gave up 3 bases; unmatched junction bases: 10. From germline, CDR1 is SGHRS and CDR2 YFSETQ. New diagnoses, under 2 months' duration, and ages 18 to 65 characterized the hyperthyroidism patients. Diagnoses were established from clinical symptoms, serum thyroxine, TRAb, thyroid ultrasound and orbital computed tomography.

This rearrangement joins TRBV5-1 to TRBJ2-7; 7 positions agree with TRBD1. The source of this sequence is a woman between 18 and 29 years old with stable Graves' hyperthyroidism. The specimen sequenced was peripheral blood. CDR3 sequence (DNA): TGCGCCAGCAGCCCAACTGCAGGGACAGTCTACGAGCAGTACTTC. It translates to CASSPTAGTVYEQYF.